One and the same sample provided the 23 T cell receptor beta chains below, sequenced in a study of blood T cell repertoires in COVID-19 (dated by TCRdb to about 2020). Libraries were prepared through the immunoSEQ multiplex PCR assay. This is the immuneACCESS table as TCRdb keeps it, with only in-frame sequences that have V and J called. A part of the clones is gone; compared with another copy, unresolved V genes explain less than half, and the rest is unexplained. Across this sample there are 100,000 or so clones, with 85% seen only once. The ten top clones hold more than 1.5% of the sample. Source material: peripheral blood. The origin of the receptors is an older woman with active or convalescent COVID-19.

In its sample, this clone was seen a few times. V and J are TRBV14 and TRBJ2-7; TRBD1 agrees at 7 bases. The length of the CDR3 is 16 residues. J gave up 2 bases and V 4 bases, and 11 bases lay outside the gene matches. Looked up from germline, CDR1 is SGHDN and CDR2 is FVKESK. The CDR3 nucleotides read TGTGCCAGCAGCCTGAAATTGTGGACAGGTCCCTACGAGCAGTACTTC. Its protein is CASSLKLWTGPYEQYF.

The chain carries TRBV19 and TRBJ1-4; no definite D call. Per germline, CDR1 LNHDA and CDR2 SQIVND (reference sequence). V was clipped by 4 bases and J by 5 bases, with 11 bases between them. The CDR3 is 14 amino acids. CDR3 in DNA: TGTGCCAGTAGTAATTTTGGAGCGAATGAAAAACTGTTTTTT. Translated, it gives CASSNFGANEKLFF. Variable domain in full (rest from reference TRBV19 and TRBJ1-4): DGGITQSPKYLFRKEGQNVTLSCEQNLNHDAMYWYRQDPGQGLRLIYYSQIVNDFQKGDIAEGYSVSREKKESFPLTVTSAQKNPTAFYLCASSNFGANEKLFFGSGTQLSVL.

In regard to this clone: Other nucleotide sequences from this sample produce the same CDR3. The J gene is TRBJ1-2, the V gene TRBV5-1; D unclear. The CDR3 sequence is 13 residues long. V dropped 0 bases and J dropped 3 bases, with 6 bases sitting between them. Germline V lookup: CDR1 SGHRS, CDR2 YFSETQ. The CDR3 reads CASSLAGDYGYTF. DNA of the CDR3: TGCGCCAGCAGCTTGGCCGGGGACTATGGCTACACCTTC.

The V and J genes are TRBV29-1 and TRBJ1-2, with D unclear. Germline CDR1 is SQVTM and CDR2 is ANQGSEA. V lost 8 bases to trimming and J lost 7 bases, with 20 bases between them. The CDR3 sequence is 13 residues long. CDR3 protein: CSPYFENWSGYTF. DNA for the CDR3: TGCAGCCCTTACTTCGAGAACTGGAGTGGCTACACCTTC.

The rearrangement joins TRBV11-3 to TRBJ2-1; 7 nucleotides match TRBD2. V gave up 2 bases and J gave up 7 bases; unmatched junction bases: 5. This CDR3 has 14 amino acids. Germline CDR1 and CDR2: SGHNT and YENEEA. This CDR3 reads CASSLRGGVNEQFF. The CDR3 DNA follows: TGTGCCAGCAGCTTACGTGGGGGGGTGAATGAGCAGTTCTTC.

The chain carries TRBV5-1 and TRBJ2-3, with D possibly TRBD2 on 5 matching bases. The CDR3 spans 14 residues. Germline lookup yields CDR1 SGHRS and CDR2 YFSETQ. Trimming took 4 bases from V and 2 from J, leaving 11 bases between them. The CDR3 sequence is CASSLLDATDTQYF. In nucleotides, the CDR3 is TGCGCCAGCAGCCTACTAGATGCCACAGATACGCAGTATTTT.

In this sample, this clone turned up a few times. V usage is TRBV19 and J usage is TRBJ1-1, with a possible D match to TRBD1 (6 bases). The CDR3 runs 19 residues. CDR1 is LNHDA, CDR2 SQIVND, per germline (reference sequence). Trimming stripped 3 bases from V and 0 bases from J, with 23 bases between. CDR3 sequence (DNA): TGTGCCAGTAGTATGGGTGTACCGTCGAAAAGGGGGTTGAACACTGAAGCTTTCTTT. Its translation is CASSMGVPSKRGLNTEAFF.

This chain connects TRBV2 to TRBJ2-2, with 10 bases identical to TRBD1. The CDR3 consists of 15 residues. V lost 6 bases to trimming and J lost 0 bases; unmatched junction nucleotides: 1. CDR1 SNHLY and CDR2 FYNNEI come from the germline V gene. CDR3 protein: CASRDRGANTGELFF. CDR3 sequence (DNA): TGTGCCAGCAGGGACAGGGGGGCGAACACCGGGGAGCTGTTTTTT.

The V gene is TRBV28, the J gene TRBJ1-2; D perhaps matches TRBD1 (5 bases). CDR1 is MDHEN, CDR2 SYDVKM, per germline. The V gene lost 5 bases and the J gene lost 8 bases, with 18 bases spanning the gap. The CDR3 loop spans 14 amino acids. The CDR3 DNA reads TGTGCCAGCAGTCAAACGGGGGACTTGGGCGGCTACACCTTC. Protein product: CASSQTGDLGGYTF.

V gene TRBV6-6 combines with J gene TRBJ1-1; TRBD1 aligns across 10 bases. Looked up from germline, CDR1 is MNHNY and CDR2 is SVGAGI (reference sequence). V trimming: 6 bases; J trimming: 3 bases; junction bases outside the gene matches: 7. The CDR3 is made up of 15 amino acids. The CDR3 protein is CASSRGQGGDTEAFF. The CDR3, as DNA: TGTGCCAGCAGCCGCGGACAGGGGGGGGACACTGAAGCTTTCTTT.

CDR3 nucleotides: TGTGCCAGCTCACCACCGGTCCGGGGGTCGAACACCGGGGAGCTGTTTTTT. Protein product: CASSPPVRGSNTGELFF. The chain links TRBV18 to TRBJ2-2, with D perhaps matching TRBD2 (6 bases). The CDR3 is made up of 17 amino acids. Germline CDR1 reads KGHSH; CDR2 reads LQKENI. The germline V and J ends were trimmed by 0 bases and 0 bases, with 11 bases remaining between them.

In this sample, this clone turned up a few times. This rearrangement joins TRBV9 to TRBJ1-2; 7 positions match TRBD1. The CDR3 length is 14 residues. The V gene's germline CDR1 is SGDLS and CDR2 YYNGEE. The trim removed 3 bases at V and 1 base at J, leaving 3 bases unmatched. CDR3 DNA: TGTGCCAGCAGCGAGGGGACAGTTAACTATGGCTACACCTTC. Protein sequence: CASSEGTVNYGYTF.

The genes are TRBV5-8 and TRBJ2-2; perhaps TRBD1 as D (6 bases). The CDR3 loop spans 15 amino acids. CDR1 and CDR2 from the germline V gene are SGHTS and YDEGEE. Trimming removed 6 bases from V and 4 bases from J, with 16 bases in between. In nucleotides, the CDR3 is TGTGCCAGCAATAGCCAGGGGCGCGCCACCGGGGAGCTGTTTTTT. Protein: CASNSQGRATGELFF.

The V and J genes are TRBV9 and TRBJ2-5; 13 positions agree with TRBD2. From germline, CDR1 is SGDLS and CDR2 YYNGEE. This CDR3 is built from 16 residues. Trimming cost V 0 bases and J 2 bases; bases outside gene matches: 1. CDR3 coding DNA: TGTGCCAGCAGCGTAGAGGGACTAGCGGGACAAGAGACCCAGTACTTC. Its protein is CASSVEGLAGQETQYF. The entire variable domain, with the rest obtained from reference TRBV9 and TRBJ2-5, is as follows: DSGVTQTPKHLITATGQRVTLRCSPRSGDLSVYWYQQSLDQGLQFLIQYYNGEERAKGNILERFSAQQFPDLHSELNLSSLELGDSALYFCASSVEGLAGQETQYFGPGTRLLVL.

The chain carries TRBV4-1 and TRBJ2-7, with 10 bases fitting TRBD2. In germline, CDR1 is MGHRA, CDR2 YSYEKL. Unmatched junction bases numbered 7, after V lost 3 bases and J lost 5 bases. The CDR3 covers 15 residues. CDR3 amino acids: CASSQTKAGGDEQYF. DNA of the CDR3: TGCGCCAGCAGCCAGACTAAAGCGGGAGGGGACGAGCAGTACTTC.

This chain joins TRBV11-3 and TRBJ1-6, with 9 bases fitting TRBD1. CDR1 is SGHNT, CDR2 YENEEA, per germline. The J segment lost 8 bases and the V segment lost 5 bases, leaving 7 bases of the junction unmatched. The CDR3 is made up of 15 amino acids. DNA for the CDR3: TGTGCCAGCAGCAGAAGACAGGGGGGGGATTCACCCCTCCACTTT. Its translation is CASSRRQGGDSPLHF.

The chain has TRBV19 and TRBJ1-1, with 8 bases fitting TRBD1. J gave up 11 bases and V 8 bases, and 19 bases lay outside the gene matches. The CDR3 runs 15 residues. Germline assignment: CDR1 LNHDA and CDR2 SQIVND (reference sequence). The CDR3 DNA reads as TGTGCCAGTGCGAGAGACGGTGCCCAGACAGGGGTGGCTTTCTTT. Protein: CASARDGAQTGVAFF.

The V gene is TRBV7-2, the J gene TRBJ2-1; TRBD2 matches 11 bases. V was clipped by 2 bases and J by 8 bases; unmatched bases: 11. Germline loops: CDR1 SGHTA, CDR2 FQGNSA. This CDR3 region has 17 residues. This CDR3 is CASSLKGRTSGYYEQFF. The DNA of the CDR3 is TGTGCCAGCAGCTTAAAGGGACGGACTAGCGGGTATTATGAGCAGTTCTTC. The full variable domain, completed using reference TRBV7-2 and TRBJ2-1, is GAGVSQSPSNKVTEKGKDVELRCDPISGHTALYWYRQSLGQGLEFLIYFQGNSAPDKSGLPSDRFSAERTGGSVSTLTIQRTQQEDSAVYLCASSLKGRTSGYYEQFFGPGTRLTVL.

Here the CDR3 DNA reads TGTGCCAGTCGCGCGGGAAATACGCAGTATTTT. Residues: CASRAGNTQYF. The chain couples TRBV12-3 or TRBV12-4 to TRBJ2-3; D may be TRBD2 (6 bases). The CDR3 totals 11 residues. The V end was cut by 9 bases, the J end by 7 bases, with 11 bases between.

The CDR3 loop reads CASSSWTGAYEQYF. CDR3 in DNA: TGTGCCAGCAGCTCATGGACAGGGGCCTACGAGCAGTACTTC. The chain combines TRBV7-9 with TRBJ2-7, with 9 positions matching TRBD1. In germline, CDR1 is SEHNR, CDR2 FQNEAQ (reference sequence). This CDR3 is built from 14 residues. Losses at the gene ends were 4 bases for V and 2 bases for J; bases not matched to a gene: 3.

The chain carries TRBV7-2 and TRBJ2-3; the D is unclear. CDR1 and CDR2 (germline): SGHTA, FQGNSA. CDR3 length: 14 amino acids. V was clipped by 1 base and J by 0 bases, with 5 bases between them. CDR3 region: CASSLVLSTDTQYF. The CDR3 bases are TGTGCCAGCAGCTTAGTCCTTAGCACAGATACGCAGTATTTT.

The V call is TRBV6-5, the J call TRBJ2-1; TRBD2 matches 15 bases. Germline-derived CDR1 and CDR2 are MNHEY and SVGAGI. The V and J ends lost 8 bases and 11 bases, in that order; junction bases with no gene match: 7. This CDR3 contains 14 residues. The CDR3 nucleotides are TGTGCCAGCGAGGGACTAGCGGGGGGCCGACAGCAGTTCTTC. Translated: CASEGLAGGRQQFF.

A single count supports this clone. This chain uses TRBV2 with TRBJ2-1; 9 nucleotides agree with TRBD2. Germline CDR1 SNHLY, CDR2 FYNNEI. The V and J ends lost 4 bases and 16 bases, in that order; junction bases with no gene match: 14. The CDR3 totals 14 residues. CDR3 nucleotides: TGTGCCAGCAGTGTTAATCGGGGGACTAGCAATCTATTCTTC. Amino acids: CASSVNRGTSNLFF.